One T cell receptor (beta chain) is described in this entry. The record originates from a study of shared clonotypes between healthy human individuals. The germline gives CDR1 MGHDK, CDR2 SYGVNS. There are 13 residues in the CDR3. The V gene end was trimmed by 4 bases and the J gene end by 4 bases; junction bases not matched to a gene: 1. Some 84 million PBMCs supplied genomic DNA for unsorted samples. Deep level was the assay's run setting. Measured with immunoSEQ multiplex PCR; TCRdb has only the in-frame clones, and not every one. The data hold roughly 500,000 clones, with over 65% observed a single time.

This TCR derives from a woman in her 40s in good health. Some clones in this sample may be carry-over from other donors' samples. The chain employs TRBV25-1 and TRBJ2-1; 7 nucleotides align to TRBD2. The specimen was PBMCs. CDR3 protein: CASSGSGYNEQFF. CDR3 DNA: TGTGCCAGCAGTGGTAGCGGGTACAATGAGCAGTTCTTC.